One sample yielded the 13 T cell receptor beta chains listed below, sequenced in a study of identical twins. Via MiXCR, TCRdb re-called the 5' RACE reads, giving one row per CDR3 protein. The sample comprises about 450,000 distinct CDR3 sequences, about a fifth of which are singletons, and less than 15% rests with the top ten. Input material: naive T cells sorted from blood. The source is a man aged 50-60 years in good health.

This clonotype came up a few times. The V call is TRBV10-3, the J call TRBJ2-5; 11 positions match TRBD2. Germline-derived CDR1 and CDR2 are ENHRY and SYGVKD. Losses at the gene ends were 2 bases for V and 11 bases for J; bases not matched to a gene: 10. CDR3 size: 15 residues. The CDR3: CAISEVSGGAGTQYF. The CDR3 DNA sequence: TGTGCCATCAGTGAGGTTAGCGGGGGGGCCGGGACGCAGTACTTC.

The CDR3 coding sequence is TGCAGTGCTGGGAAAGTGGTAGCGGGAAGAAACAATGAGCAGTTCTTC. It codes for CSAGKVVAGRNNEQFF. The chain carries TRBV20-1 and TRBJ2-1; 8 nucleotides match TRBD2. The CDR3 totals 16 residues. The trim removed 5 bases at V and 5 bases at J, leaving 14 bases unmatched. Germline values: CDR1 DFQATT, CDR2 SNEGSKA (reference sequence).

This chain connects TRBV6-2 or TRBV6-3 to TRBJ2-7, with TRBD2 matching 8 bases. V lost 6 bases to trimming and J lost 3 bases; unmatched junction nucleotides: 10. CDR3 length: 15 amino acids. Germline V CDR1 and CDR2: MNHEY, SVGEGT. The CDR3 here is CASRSIAGPSYEQYF. DNA for the CDR3: TGTGCCAGCAGATCCATAGCGGGACCAAGCTACGAGCAGTACTTC.

The J gene is TRBJ2-7, the V gene TRBV19; 8 positions match TRBD1. CDR3 length: 13 amino acids. Germline V gene data show CDR1 as LNHDA and CDR2 as SQIVND (reference sequence). Trimming took 8 bases from V and 7 from J; bases not matched to a gene: 10. The CDR3 region is CASSLDRAREQYF. The CDR3 DNA follows: TGTGCCAGTTCTTTGGACAGGGCGAGAGAGCAGTACTTC.

This chain connects TRBV4-1 to TRBJ2-1, with TRBD2 matching over 9 bases. The CDR3 has 16 amino acids. CDR1 and CDR2 from the germline V gene are MGHRA and YSYEKL. The V and J ends lost 4 bases and 4 bases, in that order; junction bases with no gene match: 8. In nucleotides, the CDR3 is TGCGCCAGCAGCCTTGGGGTAGCGGGAGCTTACAATGAGCAGTTCTTC. This gives the protein CASSLGVAGAYNEQFF.

This clonotype was picked up a small number of times. The chain uses TRBV4-2 and TRBJ1-3; 8 bases line up with TRBD1. CDR1 and CDR2 from the germline V gene are LGHNA and YNFKEQ. CDR3 length: 18 residues. Losses at the gene ends were 1 base for V and 2 bases for J; bases not matched to a gene: 10. The CDR3 loop reads CASSQGQGMFFPGNTIYF. CDR3 nucleotides: TGTGCCAGCAGCCAAGGACAGGGGATGTTTTTTCCTGGAAACACCATATATTTT.

This chain links TRBV6-1 with TRBJ1-6; 8 positions agree with TRBD1. Germline CDR1 reads MNHNS; CDR2 reads SASEGT. The junction had 8 bases not matched to a gene; V was cut back by 6 bases and J by 7 bases. The CDR3 is 15 residues long. The CDR3 coding sequence is TGTGCCAGCAGAAGGGAACAGGGGGGGAATTCACCCCTCCACTTT. This translates into CASRREQGGNSPLHF.

This clonotype was seen only a few times. The rearrangement joins TRBV6-5 to TRBJ2-7; unclear D gene. Germline lookup yields CDR1 MNHEY and CDR2 SVGAGI. CDR3 length: 11 residues. With 8 bases removed from V and 3 bases from J, the gap between germline ends came to 8 bases. The CDR3 region is CASRQNYEQYF. In DNA, the CDR3 is TGTGCCAGCCGGCAGAACTACGAGCAGTACTTC.

The rearrangement uses TRBV29-1 and TRBJ2-3; 7 bases are shared with TRBD1. V lost 3 bases, J lost 1 base, and 1 base stayed unmatched. Germline values: CDR1 SQVTM, CDR2 ANQGSEA. There are 13 residues in the CDR3. The CDR3 reads CSVDGTGTDTQYF. The CDR3 DNA follows: TGCAGCGTTGACGGGACAGGCACAGATACGCAGTATTTT.

The gene calls are TRBV20-1 and TRBJ2-1; 11 bases line up with TRBD2. The CDR3 totals 19 residues. CDR1 is DFQATT and CDR2 is SNEGSKA in the germline V gene (reference sequence). J gave up 1 base and V 5 bases, and 16 bases lay outside the gene matches. CDR3 amino acids: CSAFSFPPSGRRSYNEQFF. The CDR3 DNA is TGCAGTGCTTTTTCATTCCCCCCTAGCGGGAGGAGATCCTACAATGAGCAGTTCTTC.

This clonotype was seen a few times. The gene calls are TRBV7-9 and TRBJ2-1; TRBD2 agrees at 7 bases. This CDR3 has 14 amino acids. V shed 3 bases, J shed 6 bases, and the junction held 5 bases outside the gene matches. Germline V gene sequence: CDR1 SEHNR, CDR2 FQNEAQ (reference sequence). The CDR3 loop reads CASSFDGGFNEQFF. The CDR3 region has the DNA TGTGCCAGCAGCTTTGACGGGGGGTTCAATGAGCAGTTCTTC.

This clonotype was recorded many times. The V gene is TRBV12-3 or TRBV12-4, the J gene TRBJ2-7; no firm D call. This CDR3 has 13 residues. The V and J ends lost 6 bases and 1 base respectively, with 10 bases between them. The CDR3 sequence: CASRSGPSYEQYF. The DNA for the CDR3 is TGTGCCAGCAGATCCGGGCCATCCTACGAGCAGTACTTC.

In this sample, this clonotype turned up a few times. The rearrangement joins TRBV5-1 to TRBJ2-2; unclear D gene. This CDR3 is built from 16 residues. V was clipped by 0 bases and J by 1 base, with 10 bases between them. Per the germline V gene, CDR1 is SGHRS and CDR2 is YFSETQ. CDR3 in amino acids: CASSLVVAVNTGELFF. The DNA of the CDR3 is TGCGCCAGCAGCTTGGTTGTAGCAGTGAACACCGGGGAGCTGTTTTTT.